This TCR beta chain was identified in a study of CD8 T cells in ankylosing spondylitis. This CDR3 spans 15 amino acids. The ends lost 3 bases at V and 8 bases at J; junction bases unmatched: 7. Germline V lookup: CDR1 SGHNT, CDR2 YENEEA. Findings and caveats of the study: Seemingly distinctive of ankylosing spondylitis blood was a TCR beta motif formed by eight highly homologous variants.

Each CDR3 protein is one row after TCRdb ran MiXCR on the 5' RACE reads. The sample lists roughly 450,000 distinct CDR3 sequences, approximately 26% occurring once. Of note for this clonotype: Its matching antigen is unknown.

The V and J genes are TRBV11-3 and TRBJ2-1, with 10 bases that match TRBD2. The sequence derives from a male donor with ankylosing spondylitis. The sample was blood, either unsorted or a sorted T cell fraction (not recorded which). The CDR3 reads CASSLALAGRDEQFF. CDR3 nucleotide sequence: TGTGCCAGCAGCTTGGCACTAGCGGGAAGGGATGAGCAGTTCTTC.